Detailed here is one T cell receptor beta chain. Measured with immunoSEQ multiplex PCR; TCRdb has only the in-frame clones, and not every one. There are around 140,000 clones in the sample; roughly 90% occur only once, and 1.5% to 2% lies in the top ten. The data derive from a study of T cell responses to AZD1222 COVID-19 vaccine. The sequencing here drew on peripheral blood, taken 28 days after the second AZD1222 dose. This sequence was found in an adult who received the AZD1222 COVID-19 vaccine.

The CDR3 nucleotides read TGTGCCAGCAGCTCTAGGGCGGGACAGGGGTCTTTCTTT. Translation: CASSSRAGQGSFF. The V and J genes are TRBV28 and TRBJ1-1; 10 bases are shared with TRBD1. Germline loops: CDR1 MDHEN, CDR2 SYDVKM. CDR3 length: 13 amino acids. Unmatched junction bases numbered 10, after V lost 6 bases and J lost 12 bases.